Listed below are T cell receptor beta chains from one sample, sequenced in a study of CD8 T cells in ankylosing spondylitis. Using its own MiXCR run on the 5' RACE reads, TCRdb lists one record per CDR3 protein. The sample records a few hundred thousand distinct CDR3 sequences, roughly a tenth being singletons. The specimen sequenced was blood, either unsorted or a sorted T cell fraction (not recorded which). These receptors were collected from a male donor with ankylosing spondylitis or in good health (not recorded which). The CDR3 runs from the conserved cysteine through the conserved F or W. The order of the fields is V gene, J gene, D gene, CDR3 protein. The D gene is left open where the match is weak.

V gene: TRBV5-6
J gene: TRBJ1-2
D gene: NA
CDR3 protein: CASSLSGGGYTF

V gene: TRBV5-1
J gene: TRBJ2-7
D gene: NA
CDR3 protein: CASSFTPGPLYEQYF

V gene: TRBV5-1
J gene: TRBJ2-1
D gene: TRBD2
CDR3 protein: CASSLALTSPHEQFF

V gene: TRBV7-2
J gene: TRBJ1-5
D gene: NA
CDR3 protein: CASSYTVWPQHF

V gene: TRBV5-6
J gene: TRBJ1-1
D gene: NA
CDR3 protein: CASSPVLHENTEAFF

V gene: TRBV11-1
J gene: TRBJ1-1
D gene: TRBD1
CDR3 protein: CASSLGQGWTEAFF

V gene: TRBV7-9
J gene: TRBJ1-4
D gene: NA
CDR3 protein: CASSLPLDEKLFF

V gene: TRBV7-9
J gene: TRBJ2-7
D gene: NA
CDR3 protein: CASSLISVGLSFEQYF

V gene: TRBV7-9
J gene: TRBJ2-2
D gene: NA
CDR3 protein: CASSLYSDGTGELFF

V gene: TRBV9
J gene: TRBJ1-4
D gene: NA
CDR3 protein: CASSVEGSNEKLFF

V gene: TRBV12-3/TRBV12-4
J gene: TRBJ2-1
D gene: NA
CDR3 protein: CASSLALIPTQFF

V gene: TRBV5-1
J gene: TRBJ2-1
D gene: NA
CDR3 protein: CASSSKGGDEQFF

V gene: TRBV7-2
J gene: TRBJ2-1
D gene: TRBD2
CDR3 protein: CASSPGLDSYNEQFF

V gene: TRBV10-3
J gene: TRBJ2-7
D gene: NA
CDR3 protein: CAIRLDSRYEQYF

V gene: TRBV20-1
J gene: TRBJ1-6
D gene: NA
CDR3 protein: CSAREGNSYNSPLHF

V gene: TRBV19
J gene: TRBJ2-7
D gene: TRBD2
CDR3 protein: CASRITGTSSYEQYF

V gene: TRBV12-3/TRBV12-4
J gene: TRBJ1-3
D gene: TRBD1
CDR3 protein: CASSRTGEFTIYF

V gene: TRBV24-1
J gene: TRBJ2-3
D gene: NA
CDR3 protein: CATSDPGTQDTQYF

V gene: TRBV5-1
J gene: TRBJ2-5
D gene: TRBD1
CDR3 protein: CASSWSEFGQGAETQYF

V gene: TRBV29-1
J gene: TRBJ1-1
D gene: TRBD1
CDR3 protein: CSVLGTGNTEAFF

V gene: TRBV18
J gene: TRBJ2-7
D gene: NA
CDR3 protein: CASSQANTYEQYF

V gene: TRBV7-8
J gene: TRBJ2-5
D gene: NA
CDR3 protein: CASSLVQGLGGETQYF

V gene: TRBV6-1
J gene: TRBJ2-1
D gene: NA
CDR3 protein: CASSGYRDDEQFF

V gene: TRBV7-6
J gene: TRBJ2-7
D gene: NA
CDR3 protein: CASSRGDEQYF

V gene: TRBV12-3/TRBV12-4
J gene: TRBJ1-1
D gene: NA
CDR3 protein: CASRRDPNTEAFF

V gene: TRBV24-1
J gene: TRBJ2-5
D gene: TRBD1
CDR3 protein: CATSDRGQGRHQETQYF

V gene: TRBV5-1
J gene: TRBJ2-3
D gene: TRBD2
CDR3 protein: CASSSTGGSDTQYF

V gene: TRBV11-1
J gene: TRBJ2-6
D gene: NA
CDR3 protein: CASSFASSGRLASGANVLTF

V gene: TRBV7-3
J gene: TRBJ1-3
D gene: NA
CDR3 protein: CASSSGRDSGNTIYF

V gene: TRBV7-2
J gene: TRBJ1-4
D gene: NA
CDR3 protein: CASSPRRGNEKLFF

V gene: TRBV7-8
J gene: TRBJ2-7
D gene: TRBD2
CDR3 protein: CASSLGLAGPFYEQYF

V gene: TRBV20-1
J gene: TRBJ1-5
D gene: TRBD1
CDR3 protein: CSRQGGQPQHF

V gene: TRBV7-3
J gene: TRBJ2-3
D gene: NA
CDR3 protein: CASSLDYTDTQYF

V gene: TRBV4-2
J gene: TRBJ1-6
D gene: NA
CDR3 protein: CASSQEEWGNSPLHF

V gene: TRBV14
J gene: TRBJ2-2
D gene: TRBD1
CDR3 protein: CASSVWGQGRTGELFF

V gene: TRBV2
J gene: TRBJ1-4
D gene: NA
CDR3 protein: CASSTSTDEANEKLFF

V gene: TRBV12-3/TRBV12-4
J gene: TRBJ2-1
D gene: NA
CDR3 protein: CASSSRTVFDNEQFF

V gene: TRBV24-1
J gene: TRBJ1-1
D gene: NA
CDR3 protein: CATSDAGTRSEAFF

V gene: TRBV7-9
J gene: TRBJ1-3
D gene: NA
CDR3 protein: CASSLGRAPTIYF

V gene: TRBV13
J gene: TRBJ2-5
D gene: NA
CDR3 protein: CASSLWSEYQETQYF